One sample yielded the 14 T cell receptor beta chains listed below, sequenced in a study of STAT3 mutations in large granular lymphocyte leukemia. Notes on the study in general: Every T-LGLL patient had at least one immunodominant TCRbeta clonotype.

Antigen specificity for these receptors is unknown. The method was immunoSEQ multiplex PCR; TCRdb's version includes in-frame clones alone and lacks a portion of them. The sample includes about 42,000 clones, around 80% of them seen just once. The material sequenced was PBMCs. Receptors originate from a human donor with T large granular lymphocyte leukemia. Some clones in this sample may be carry-over from other donors' samples.

The rearrangement links TRBV30 to TRBJ2-2, with D perhaps matching TRBD2 (5 bases). CDR1 GTSNPN and CDR2 SVGIG come from the germline V gene (reference sequence). There are 15 residues in the CDR3. Between the trimmed V and J ends, which lost 0 bases and 6 bases, there was a span of 14 bases. The CDR3: CAWSVGGWVPGELFF. The CDR3 region has the DNA TGTGCCTGGAGTGTTGGCGGGTGGGTGCCCGGGGAGCTGTTTTTT.

This clone was seen once. V gene TRBV5-1 combines with J gene TRBJ2-4; maybe TRBD1 (6 bases). Germline loops: CDR1 SGHRS, CDR2 YFSETQ. V was trimmed by 3 bases and J by 1 base, leaving 14 bases between them. The CDR3 is 16 amino acids. CDR3 bases: TGCGCCAGCAGCTCTGGACAGCTTGGGGCCAAAAACATTCAGTACTTC. Encoded protein: CASSSGQLGAKNIQYF.

The gene calls are TRBV7-9 and TRBJ2-3, with a possible D match to TRBD1 (6 bases). V lost 5 bases to trimming and J lost 4 bases, with 13 bases between them. CDR1 and CDR2 from the germline V gene are SEHNR and FQNEAQ (reference sequence). This CDR3 spans 14 amino acids. CDR3 nucleotides: TGTGCCAGCAGCCAGGACAGTCTGGCAGATACGCAGTATTTT. Encoded protein: CASSQDSLADTQYF.

This chain joins TRBV27 and TRBJ2-1; possible D gene TRBD2, 6 bases. The V gene lost 2 bases and the J gene lost 10 bases, with 6 bases spanning the gap. This CDR3 is 11 amino acids long. Germline assignment: CDR1 MNHEY and CDR2 SMNVEV (reference sequence). Here the CDR3 reads CASSLAGEQFF. DNA of the CDR3: TGTGCCAGCAGTTTAGCGGGGGAGCAGTTCTTC.

This clone has more than one count but fewer than ten. CDR3 sequence: CASSQSTGLNQPQHF. The CDR3 nucleotides are TGTGCCAGCAGCCAATCCACAGGGTTAAATCAGCCCCAGCATTTT. The V and J genes are TRBV4-2 and TRBJ1-5; possible D gene TRBD1, 6 bases. Germline V gene lookup returns CDR1 LGHNA and CDR2 YNFKEQ. This CDR3 has 15 residues. Trimming took off 2 bases at V and 4 bases at J, with 12 bases between the two ends.

This clone was recorded once. The rearrangement uses TRBV15 and TRBJ2-4, with D perhaps matching TRBD2 (6 bases). Germline CDR1 is LNHNV and CDR2 is YYDKDF (reference sequence). V shed 5 bases and J shed 1 base, with 18 bases lying between them. The CDR3 extends over 17 amino acids. The CDR3 protein is CATSLERAEGAKNIQYF. DNA for the CDR3: TGTGCCACCAGCCTAGAGAGGGCGGAGGGGGCCAAAAACATTCAGTACTTC.

The chain recombines TRBV19 with TRBJ2-1, with 10 bases identical to TRBD1. The CDR3 is 15 amino acids. CDR1 and CDR2 from the germline V gene are LNHDA and SQIVND (reference sequence). V was clipped by 3 bases and J by 7 bases; unmatched bases: 6. This CDR3 reads CASSIGDRGINEQFF. The CDR3 bases are TGTGCCAGTAGTATCGGGGACAGGGGAATTAATGAGCAGTTCTTC.

The chain's CDR3 is CASSLREKLFF. The DNA for the CDR3 is TGTGCCAGCAGTTTACGGGAAAAACTGTTTTTT. The chain uses TRBV28 and TRBJ1-4; no clear D. The CDR3 is 11 amino acids. CDR1 is MDHEN, CDR2 SYDVKM, per germline. V shed 2 bases and J shed 8 bases, with 3 bases lying between them.

The rearrangement uses TRBV28 and TRBJ1-1, with 7 bases fitting TRBD1. CDR1 is MDHEN and CDR2 is SYDVKM in the germline V gene. V dropped 5 bases and J dropped 0; count of bases not matched to a gene: 6. CDR3 length: 15 residues. The CDR3 loop reads CASSAQGTMNTEAFF. CDR3 DNA sequence: TGTGCCAGCAGTGCACAGGGGACCATGAACACTGAAGCTTTCTTT.

The chain joins TRBV9 to TRBJ1-2, with a possible D match to TRBD1 (6 bases). The length of the CDR3 is 17 residues. With 3 bases removed from V and 4 bases from J, the gap between germline ends came to 22 bases. Looked up from germline, CDR1 is SGDLS and CDR2 is YYNGEE. CDR3 nucleotides: TGTGCCAGCAGCGAACCGGCCGGGGGGGGCCGGGTCTATGGCTACACCTTC. This gives the protein CASSEPAGGGRVYGYTF.

The chain uses TRBV5-6 and TRBJ2-7, with D tentatively TRBD2 (5 bases). The CDR3 runs 14 residues. CDR1 and CDR2 from the germline V gene are SGHDT and YYEEEE. Between the trimmed V and J ends, which lost 5 bases and 4 bases, there was a span of 16 bases. CDR3 sequence reads: CASSFPGRRYEQYF. Written as DNA, the CDR3 is TGTGCCAGCAGTTTTCCGGGAAGGAGATACGAGCAGTACTTC.

This rearrangement joins TRBV7-9 to TRBJ2-1; 11 positions agree with TRBD1. Per germline, CDR1 SEHNR and CDR2 FQNEAQ (reference sequence). This CDR3 comprises 15 residues. With 5 bases clipped from V and 5 bases from J, the junction kept 5 bases outside the gene matches. CDR3: CASSPGQGADNEQFF. The CDR3 nucleotides read TGTGCCAGCAGCCCCGGACAGGGGGCCGACAATGAGCAGTTCTTC.

V and J are TRBV7-9 and TRBJ2-2; D is uncertain. V was clipped by 5 bases and J by 2 bases, with 9 bases between them. This CDR3 spans 14 amino acids. The germline V gene has CDR1 SEHNR and CDR2 FQNEAQ (reference sequence). In DNA form, the CDR3 reads TGTGCCAGCAGCCACGAGGTTAACACCGGGGAGCTGTTTTTT. This codes for CASSHEVNTGELFF.

This clone was seen just once. V gene TRBV2 combines with J gene TRBJ2-7; D is perhaps TRBD1 (5 bases). Germline-derived CDR1 and CDR2 are SNHLY and FYNNEI. Trimming stripped 3 bases from V and 4 bases from J, with 10 bases between. The CDR3 runs to 13 residues. Here the CDR3 DNA reads TGTGCCAGCAGTGACAGGGCAGGGTACGAGCAGTACGTC. Translation gives CASSDRAGYEQYV.